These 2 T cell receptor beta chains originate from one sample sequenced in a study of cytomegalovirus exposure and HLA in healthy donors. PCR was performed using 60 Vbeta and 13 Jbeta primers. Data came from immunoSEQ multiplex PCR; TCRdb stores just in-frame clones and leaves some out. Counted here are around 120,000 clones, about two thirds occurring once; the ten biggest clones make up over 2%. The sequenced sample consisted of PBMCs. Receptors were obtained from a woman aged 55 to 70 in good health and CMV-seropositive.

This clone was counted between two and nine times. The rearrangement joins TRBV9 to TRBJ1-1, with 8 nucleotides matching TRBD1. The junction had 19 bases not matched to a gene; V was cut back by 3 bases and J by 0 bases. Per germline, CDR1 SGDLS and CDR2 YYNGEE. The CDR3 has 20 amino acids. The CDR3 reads CASSARGGQGPRDMNTEAFF. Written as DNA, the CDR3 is TGTGCCAGCAGCGCCCGTGGAGGACAGGGACCTAGGGACATGAACACTGAAGCTTTCTTT.

The CDR3 reads CASSFGASGPTDTQYF. As DNA, the CDR3 is TGTGCCAGCAGCTTTGGGGCTAGCGGCCCCACAGATACGCAGTATTTT. The gene calls are TRBV7-3 and TRBJ2-3; 7 bases match TRBD2. Germline CDR1 SGHTA, CDR2 FQGTGA. CDR3 size: 16 residues. V shed 3 bases, J shed 2 bases, and the junction held 8 bases outside the gene matches.